The rows below give T cell receptor beta chains drawn from one sample of a study of cytotoxic CD8 clonotypes in ibrutinib-treated CLL. The method was immunoSEQ multiplex PCR; TCRdb's version includes in-frame clones alone and lacks a portion of them. The data show 150,000 or so clones, 80% seen once. The sample in question was PBMCs, obtained after 36 months of ibrutinib treatment. All receptors come from a human donor with chronic lymphocytic leukemia. Both conserved end residues are part of each CDR3. A D gene is named only where the DNA matches it firmly. Part of the rows lack a size; the others show once, few, many or a class for expanded clones.

TRBD2 | TRBJ2-7 | TRBV5-1 | . | CASSSKTSGRNEQYF | TGCGCCAGCAGCTCCAAGACTAGCGGGAGGAACGAGCAGTACTTC
TRBD1 | TRBJ2-4 | TRBV4-1 | . | CASSLGQASAKNIQYF | TGCGCCAGCAGCCTTGGACAGGCGTCGGCCAAAAACATTCAGTACTTC
. | TRBJ2-5 | TRBV9 | . | CASSDLPLLAQETQYF | TGTGCCAGCAGCGACCTACCCCTCCTAGCCCAAGAGACCCAGTACTTC
TRBD2 | TRBJ2-7 | TRBV18 | . | CASSDSVAGADYEQYF | TGTGCCAGCTCAGACTCAGTAGCGGGGGCCGACTACGAGCAGTACTTC
. | TRBJ2-5 | TRBV20-1 | . | CSAWAGETQYF | TGCAGTGCTTGGGCCGGGGAGACCCAGTACTTC
TRBD1 | TRBJ1-4 | TRBV4-2 | . | CASSHQDRGEKLFF | TGTGCCAGCAGCCATCAGGACAGGGGTGAAAAACTGTTTTTT
TRBD1 | TRBJ1-1 | TRBV4-1 | . | CASSQVRTGFTEAFF | TGCGCCAGCAGCCAAGTGAGGACAGGGTTCACTGAAGCTTTCTTT
TRBD1 | TRBJ2-2 | TRBV7-8 | . | CASNPTGTGAPAGELFF | TGTGCCAGCAACCCGACCGGGACAGGGGCGCCCGCCGGGGAGCTGTTTTTT
TRBD1 | TRBJ1-1 | TRBV7-9 | . | CASSLTGGLMNTEAFF | TGTGCCAGCAGCCTGACAGGGGGCCTCATGAACACTGAAGCTTTCTTT
. | TRBJ1-6 | TRBV11-2 | . | CASSLDGGDDAGGPPLHF | TGTGCCAGCAGCTTAGACGGAGGGGACGACGCGGGGGGCCCACCCCTCCACTTT
TRBD1 | TRBJ2-7 | TRBV5-1 | . | CASSQGQGTYEQYF | TGCGCCAGCAGCCAGGGACAGGGGACCTACGAGCAGTACTTC
TRBD2 | TRBJ2-3 | TRBV23-1 | . | CASSPPRLAGGDTQYF | TGCGCCAGCAGTCCGCCACGGCTAGCGGGGGGAGATACGCAGTATTTT
. | TRBJ2-7 | TRBV28 | . | CASSAPGLYEQYF | TGTGCCAGCAGTGCGCCGGGGCTTTACGAGCAGTACTTC
. | TRBJ1-2 | TRBV18 | . | CASSPPRGLGGYTF | TGTGCCAGCTCACCACCGCGAGGTTTGGGAGGCTACACCTTC
TRBD1 | TRBJ1-2 | TRBV4-2 | . | CASSPMTGLYGYTF | TGTGCCAGCAGCCCAATGACAGGGCTCTATGGCTACACCTTC
. | TRBJ1-5 | TRBV28 | . | CASSFRFPTNQPQHF | TGTGCCAGCAGTTTCCGTTTTCCCACCAATCAGCCCCAGCATTTT
TRBD2 | TRBJ2-3 | TRBV5-1 | . | CASSWGQTSGLTDTQYF | TGCGCCAGCAGCTGGGGACAGACTAGCGGGCTCACAGATACGCAGTATTTT
TRBD2 | TRBJ2-7 | TRBV6-5 | once | CASRVGLASYEQYF | TGTGCCAGCAGGGTGGGACTAGCCTCCTACGAGCAGTACTTC
. | TRBJ1-6 | TRBV28 | . | CASSYLKGGRNSPLHF | TGTGCCAGCAGTTATTTGAAGGGGGGACGAAATTCACCCCTCCACTTT
. | TRBJ2-1 | TRBV28 | . | CASSSPPQGHEQFF | TGTGCCAGCAGTTCGCCTCCTCAGGGACACGAGCAGTTCTTC